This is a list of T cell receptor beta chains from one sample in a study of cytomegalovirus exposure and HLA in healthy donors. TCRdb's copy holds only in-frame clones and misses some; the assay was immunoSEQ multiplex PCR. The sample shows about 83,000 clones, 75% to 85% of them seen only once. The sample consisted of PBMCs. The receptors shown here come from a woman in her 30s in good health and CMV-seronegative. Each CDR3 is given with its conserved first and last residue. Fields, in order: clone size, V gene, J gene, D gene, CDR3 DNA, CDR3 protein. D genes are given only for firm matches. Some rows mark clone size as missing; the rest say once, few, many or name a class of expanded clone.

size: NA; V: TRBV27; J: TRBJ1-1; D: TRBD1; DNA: TGTGCCAGCAGTATACAGGGGGCCTTAAACACTGAAGCTTTCTTT; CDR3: CASSIQGALNTEAFF
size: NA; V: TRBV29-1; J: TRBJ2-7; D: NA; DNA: TGCAGGGGGGGTTTGGGGGGCGAGCAGTACTTC; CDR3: CRGGLGGEQYF
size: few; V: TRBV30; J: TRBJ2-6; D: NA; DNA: TGTGCCTGGACCCTGCCAGACTTAAGCTCTGGGGCCAACGTCCTGACTTTC; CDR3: CAWTLPDLSSGANVLTF
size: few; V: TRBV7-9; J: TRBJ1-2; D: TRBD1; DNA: TGTGCCAGCAGCCCGTACTTGACAGGGTCTTCCGGCTACACCTTC; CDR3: CASSPYLTGSSGYTF
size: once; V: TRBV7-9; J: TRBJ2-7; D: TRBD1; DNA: TGTGCCAGCAGCCACGCAGGGGGCCCCTACGAGCAGTACTTC; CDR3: CASSHAGGPYEQYF
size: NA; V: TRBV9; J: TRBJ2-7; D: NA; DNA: TGTGCCAGCAGCGTCGACAACTACGAGCAGTACTTC; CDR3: CASSVDNYEQYF
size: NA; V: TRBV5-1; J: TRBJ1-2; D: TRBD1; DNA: TGCGCCAGCAGCTGGCAATTTTCGGACAGGGTGGGAGGCTACACCTTC; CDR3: CASSWQFSDRVGGYTF
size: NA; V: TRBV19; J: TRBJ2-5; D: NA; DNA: TGTGCCAGTAGGCGCAGAGGTCCAGTGGAGACCCAGTACTTC; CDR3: CASRRRGPVETQYF
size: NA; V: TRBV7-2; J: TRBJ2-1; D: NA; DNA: TGTGCCAGCGTAGTGGTCGGGAGCTCCTACAATGAGCAGTTCTTC; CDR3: CASVVVGSSYNEQFF
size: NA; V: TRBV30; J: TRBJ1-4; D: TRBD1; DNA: TGTGCCTGGAATCCCGGGACAGATAATGAAAAACTGTTTTTT; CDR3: CAWNPGTDNEKLFF
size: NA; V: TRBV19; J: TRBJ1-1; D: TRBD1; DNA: TGTGCCAGTAGTCGGACAGGGCGTACTCCCAACACTGAAGCTTTCTTT; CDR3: CASSRTGRTPNTEAFF
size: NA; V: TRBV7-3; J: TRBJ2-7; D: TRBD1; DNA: TGTGCCAGCAGCTTAACAGGGGACAGCTACGAGCAGTACTTC; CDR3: CASSLTGDSYEQYF
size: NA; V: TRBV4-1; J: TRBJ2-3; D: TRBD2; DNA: TGCGCCAGCAGCCGAGTGGGGGGGGACCCCACAGATACGCAGTATTTT; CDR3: CASSRVGGDPTDTQYF
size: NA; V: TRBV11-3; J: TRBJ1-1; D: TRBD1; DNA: TGTGCCAGCAGCCCTGGTCCCGGGACAGGGGCGGACACTGAAGCTTTCTTT; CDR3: CASSPGPGTGADTEAFF
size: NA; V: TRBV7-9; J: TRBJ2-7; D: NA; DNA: TGTTCCAGCAGCTTAGTTGGTTCTGGGGCCGGGTACGAGCAGTACTTC; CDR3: CSSSLVGSGAGYEQYF
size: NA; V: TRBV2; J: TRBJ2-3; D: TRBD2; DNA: TGTGCCAGCAGAGCGGGACTCACCACAGATACGCAGTATTTT; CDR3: CASRAGLTTDTQYF
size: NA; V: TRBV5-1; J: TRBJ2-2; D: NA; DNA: TGCGCCAGCAGCTTGTTATCGACCGGGGAGCTGTTTTTT; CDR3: CASSLLSTGELFF
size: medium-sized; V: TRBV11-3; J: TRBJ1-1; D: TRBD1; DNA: TGTGCCAGCAGCTTAGGAGAACCGGGACAGAGGAACACTGAAGCTTTCTTT; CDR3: CASSLGEPGQRNTEAFF
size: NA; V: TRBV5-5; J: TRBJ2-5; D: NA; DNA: TGTGCCAGCAGCCGGGTCTCTGGGACTCCTCGCGGGACCCAGTACTTC; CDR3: CASSRVSGTPRGTQYF
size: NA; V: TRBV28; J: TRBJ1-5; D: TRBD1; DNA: TGTGCCAGCAGTTTACCGACAGGGGGTCAGCCCCAGCATTTT; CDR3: CASSLPTGGQPQHF
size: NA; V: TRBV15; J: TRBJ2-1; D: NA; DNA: TGTGCCACCAGCATCAGGGGTGATGAGCAGTTCTTC; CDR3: CATSIRGDEQFF
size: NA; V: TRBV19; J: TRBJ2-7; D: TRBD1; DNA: TGTGCCAGTAGGACACAGGGGGCGCCTTACGAGCAGTACTTC; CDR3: CASRTQGAPYEQYF
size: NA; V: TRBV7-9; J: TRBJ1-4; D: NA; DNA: TGTGCCAGCAGCTACAAGGGGGGGACTAATGAAAAACTGTTTTTT; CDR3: CASSYKGGTNEKLFF
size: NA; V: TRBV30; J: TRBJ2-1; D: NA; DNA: TGTGCCTGGCTCCGGAGCTCCTACAATGAGCAGTTCTTC; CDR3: CAWLRSSYNEQFF
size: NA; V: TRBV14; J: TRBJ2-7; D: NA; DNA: TGTGCCAGCATCCCAGGAGTAAGGGGGTACGAGCAGTACTTC; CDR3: CASIPGVRGYEQYF
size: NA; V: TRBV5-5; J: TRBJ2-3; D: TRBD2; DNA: TGTGCCAGCAGCCCGGGACTAGCGGGAGTTCTAGATACGCAGTATTTT; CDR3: CASSPGLAGVLDTQYF
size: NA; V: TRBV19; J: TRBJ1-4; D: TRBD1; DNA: TGTGCCAGTAGTCGTGGCCCGGGACAGCTTGAAAAACTGTTTTTT; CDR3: CASSRGPGQLEKLFF
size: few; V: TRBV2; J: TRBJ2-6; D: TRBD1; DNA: TGTGCCAGCAGTGATCGGGCCGGGACAGGGCCCTCTGGGGCCAACGTCCTGACTTTC; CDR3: CASSDRAGTGPSGANVLTF
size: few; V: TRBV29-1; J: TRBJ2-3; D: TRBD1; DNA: TGCAGCGTCACAACCGGGACAGGGACTAGCACAGATACGCAGTATTTT; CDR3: CSVTTGTGTSTDTQYF